Listed below are T cell receptor beta chains from one sample, sequenced in a study of blood T cell repertoires in COVID-19. Repertoires were generated with immunoSEQ multiplex PCR, while TCRdb's copy carries only in-frame clones and drops some. The sample contains approximately 75,000 clones, roughly four fifths of which appear only once. The sample comprised peripheral blood. The source of these receptors is a human donor in a cohort sampled during active COVID-19. Both conserved end residues are part of each CDR3. Each record gives: clone size, J gene, D gene, V gene, CDR3 protein, CDR3 DNA. A D gene is named only where the DNA matches it firmly. Rows may omit the clone size; those that give it use once, few, many or a size class.

>-|TRBJ1-5|TRBD1|TRBV3-1/TRBV3-2
CASSPGTGPGQPQHF
TGTGCCAGCAGCCCAGGGACAGGTCCCGGGCAGCCCCAGCATTTT
>-|TRBJ1-2|TRBD1|TRBV5-6
CASSWEGTGRNYGYTF
TGTGCCAGCAGCTGGGAAGGGACAGGAAGGAACTATGGCTACACCTTC
>-|TRBJ1-2|TRBD1|TRBV6-4
CASRDADRGNYGYTF
TGTGCCAGCAGAGATGCGGACAGGGGAAACTATGGCTACACCTTC
>-|TRBJ2-7|-|TRBV7-8
CASSFPGEQYF
TGTGCCAGCAGCTTCCCGGGAGAGCAGTACTTC
>-|TRBJ2-7|-|TRBV6-5
CASSYRRVGEQYF
TGTGCCAGCAGTTACAGAAGAGTTGGTGAGCAGTACTTC
>few|TRBJ1-1|-|TRBV7-8
CASSFDRLLFF
TGTGCCAGCAGCTTCGACAGGCTGCTTTTCTTT
>-|TRBJ1-5|-|TRBV2
CASRSGTLRLENQPQHF
TGTGCCAGCAGATCGGGGACATTGAGATTAGAAAATCAGCCCCAGCATTTT
>-|TRBJ1-1|-|TRBV4-2
CASSQDQEVAFF
TGTGCCAGCAGCCAAGATCAGGAGGTAGCTTTCTTT
>-|TRBJ1-1|TRBD1|TRBV5-6
CASSLPDRVSEAFF
TGTGCCAGCAGCTTACCAGACAGGGTGTCTGAAGCTTTCTTT
>-|TRBJ1-3|-|TRBV6-5
CASSYAPLPSGNTIYF
TGTGCCAGCAGTTACGCGCCTCTCCCCTCTGGAAACACCATATATTTT
>-|TRBJ1-1|-|TRBV6-2/TRBV6-3
CASSYGFGGPTEAFF
TGTGCCAGCAGTTACGGATTTGGGGGCCCCACTGAAGCTTTCTTT
>-|TRBJ1-2|TRBD1|TRBV4-1
CASSQEETGPRYGYTF
TGCGCCAGCAGCCAAGAGGAGACAGGGCCTCGCTATGGCTACACCTTC
>-|TRBJ2-7|TRBD2|TRBV2
CASRTSGGSYEQYF
TGTGCCAGCAGGACTAGCGGGGGGTCCTACGAGCAGTACTTC
>-|TRBJ1-2|TRBD1|TRBV29-1
CSVHRGGYGYTF
TGCAGCGTCCACAGGGGAGGCTATGGCTACACCTTC
>-|TRBJ1-5|-|TRBV6-5
CASSYTGSSNQPQHF
TGTGCCAGCAGCTACACAGGGAGTAGCAATCAGCCCCAGCATTTT
>-|TRBJ2-7|-|TRBV19
CASSIWRGFGTYEQYF
TGTGCCAGTAGTATTTGGAGGGGATTCGGAACCTACGAGCAGTACTTC